Sequencing of this T cell receptor beta chain was carried out in a study of regulatory T cells in long-lasting Graves disease. Study conclusions and caveats: Having only a small sample size may have limited accuracy. Newly diagnosed patients shared 950 to 1,000 public clonotypes; persistent patients shared 2,500 to 3,000.

This clonotype has a handful of counts. Its specificity is unknown. Looked up from germline, CDR1 is DFQATT and CDR2 is SNEGSKA (reference sequence). The ends were cut back, 1 base at V and 6 bases at J, with 19 bases in the middle. CDR3 length equals 16 residues. Noted time point: persistent/refractory GD, antithyroid drugs over 5 years with positive TRAb. Construction of the TCR library relied on RNA isolated from PBMCs. American Thyroid Association guidelines defined Graves' disease diagnosis. Assembly of TCR beta libraries relied on iRepertoire HTBI primers together with Arm-PCR of CDR3 regions. One entry per CDR3 protein, called by TCRdb with MiXCR from the multiplex PCR reads. The sample consists of about 470,000 distinct CDR3 sequences, under 25% of them appearing once.

The clonotype comes from a female donor with Graves disease. This chain links TRBV20-1 with TRBJ2-1; D is possibly TRBD2 (6 bases). The input for sequencing was peripheral blood mononuclear cells (PBMCs), taken when the disease was refractory, from a patient treated with antithyroid drugs. The CDR3 region is CSARGTTPAKINEQFF. The CDR3, as DNA: TGCAGTGCTAGAGGGACTACACCCGCGAAAATCAATGAGCAGTTCTTC.